The 16 T cell receptor beta chains below come from one sample, sequenced in a study of glioma-infiltrating T cells after dendritic cell vaccination. The sample's time point: after dendritic cell vaccination, including at tumor progression/relapse. Sequenced by immunoSEQ multiplex PCR; TCRdb stores in-frame clones only, minus some. The repertoire consists of some 91,000 clones, with roughly four fifths occurring once and the leading ten covering approximately 2%. The sample here was blood, taken after dendritic cell vaccination. These receptor sequences come from a human donor with glioblastoma.

This clone was seen a handful of times. The chain links TRBV11-2 to TRBJ2-7; 11 bases match TRBD1. Germline V lookup: CDR1 SGHAT, CDR2 FQNNGV. The CDR3 has 16 residues. Trimming took 9 bases from V and 1 from J; bases not matched to a gene: 11. In DNA, the CDR3 is TGTGCCAGGAAGGACAGGGGGCCAATCCTTTCCTACGAGCAGTACGTC. Its protein is CARKDRGPILSYEQYV.

The chain uses TRBV23-1 and TRBJ2-2, with 10 bases identical to TRBD2. TRBV23-1 is placed among ORFs of uncertain function. Losses at the gene ends were 11 bases for V and 2 bases for J; bases not matched to a gene: 11. The CDR3 spans 16 residues. The CDR3: CAGGSGGALNTGELFF. CDR3 DNA: TGCGCCGGGGGGAGCGGGGGGGCGCTAAACACCGGGGAGCTGTTTTTT.

The chain employs TRBV19 and TRBJ1-5; TRBD1 matches at 7 bases. Per germline, CDR1 LNHDA and CDR2 SQIVND (reference sequence). CDR3 length: 15 residues. Trimming at V came to 0 bases and at J to 3 bases, leaving 2 bases not matched to a gene. The CDR3 protein is CASSIETGTNQPQHF. The CDR3 DNA reads TGTGCCAGTAGTATAGAGACAGGGACCAATCAGCCCCAGCATTTT.

This chain uses TRBV19 with TRBJ1-4; D is unresolved. V was shortened by 9 bases and J by 5 bases, with 16 bases between the two germline ends. Germline V gene lookup returns CDR1 LNHDA and CDR2 SQIVND (reference sequence). CDR3 length: 14 residues. CDR3 protein: CASSPPGENEKLFF. DNA of the CDR3: TGTGCCAGCAGTCCACCGGGTGAGAATGAAAAACTGTTTTTT.

The rearrangement uses TRBV4-1 and TRBJ2-1; TRBD2 matches at 8 bases. The J segment lost 4 bases and the V segment lost 0 bases, leaving 5 bases of the junction unmatched. Looked up from germline, CDR1 is MGHRA and CDR2 is YSYEKL. CDR3 length: 16 residues. In DNA form, the CDR3 reads TGCGCCAGCAGCCAAGATAGCGGGAAAGGGTACAATGAGCAGTTCTTC. Protein: CASSQDSGKGYNEQFF.

CDR3 DNA: TGTGCCACCAGCAGCCAGGGCTCCTACAATGAGCAGTTCTTC. This gives the protein CATSSQGSYNEQFF. This chain connects TRBV15 to TRBJ2-1; D may be TRBD1 (5 bases). The CDR3 runs to 14 residues. V was clipped by 3 bases and J by 0 bases, with 6 bases between them. The germline V gene encodes CDR1 LNHNV and CDR2 YYDKDF (reference sequence).

The chain combines TRBV18 with TRBJ1-5, with a possible D match to TRBD1 (6 bases). CDR1 and CDR2 from the germline V gene are KGHSH and LQKENI. The CDR3 is made up of 13 amino acids. Trimming pared 6 bases from V and 4 bases from J, leaving 10 bases between. The CDR3 bases are TGTGCCAGCTCGGACAGTACTAATCAGCCCCAGCATTTT. The encoded protein is CASSDSTNQPQHF.

The CDR3 bases are TGTGCCAGCAGCTCGGGACAGGGGGACTCACCCCTCCACTTT. Its translation: CASSSGQGDSPLHF. The chain employs TRBV6-5 and TRBJ1-6, with 11 bases fitting TRBD1. The germline CDR1 and CDR2 sequences are MNHEY and SVGAGI. This CDR3 has 14 amino acids. The J segment lost 10 bases and the V segment lost 6 bases, leaving 5 bases of the junction unmatched.

V and J are TRBV5-6 and TRBJ1-2, with D perhaps matching TRBD1 (5 bases). V was cut by 3 bases and J by 8 bases, with 26 bases left in between. CDR3 length: 17 amino acids. Germline V gene data show CDR1 as SGHDT and CDR2 as YYEEEE. The CDR3 loop reads CASSSWDYGSPLWGYTF. The CDR3 coding sequence is TGTGCCAGCAGCTCTTGGGACTACGGGAGCCCCCTATGGGGCTACACCTTC.

The rearrangement uses TRBV29-1 and TRBJ2-1, with 8 bases lining up with TRBD1. Germline V gives CDR1 SQVTM, CDR2 ANQGSEA. The CDR3 has 13 amino acids. Trimming took 7 bases from V and 4 from J; bases not matched to a gene: 6. Here the CDR3 reads CSGGTGPYNEQFF. CDR3 nucleotide sequence: TGCAGCGGGGGGACAGGACCGTACAATGAGCAGTTCTTC.

CDR3 region: CASSQDRVNTEAFF. Here the CDR3 DNA reads TGTGCCAGCAGCCAAGACAGGGTGAACACTGAAGCTTTCTTT. The chain recombines TRBV7-2 with TRBJ1-1; 7 bases fit TRBD1. With 5 bases clipped from V and 0 bases from J, the junction kept 3 bases outside the gene matches. This CDR3 is built from 14 residues. The germline V gene has CDR1 SGHTA and CDR2 FQGNSA.

As DNA, the CDR3 is TGTGCCAGCAGTTACACGACAGGGGATAGCAATCAGCCCCAGCATTTT. This codes for CASSYTTGDSNQPQHF. The chain uses TRBV6-6 and TRBJ1-5, with TRBD1 matching 8 bases. The CDR3 contains 16 residues. V was clipped by 2 bases and J by 0 bases; unmatched bases: 3. Germline loops: CDR1 MNHNY, CDR2 SVGAGI (reference sequence).

V is TRBV7-8 and J is TRBJ1-5, with D perhaps TRBD1 (6 bases). V dropped 0 bases and J dropped 1 base, with 10 bases sitting between them. Germline V gene lookup returns CDR1 SGHVS and CDR2 FQNEAQ. The CDR3 contains 16 residues. The chain's CDR3 is CASSLAGGTSNQPQHF. CDR3 sequence (DNA): TGTGCCAGCAGCTTAGCGGGGGGGACAAGCAATCAGCCCCAGCATTTT.

This clone has a handful of counts. The chain recombines TRBV5-6 with TRBJ1-3; D call uncertain. V was cut by 0 bases and J by 7 bases, with 5 bases left in between. Germline values: CDR1 SGHDT, CDR2 YYEEEE. The CDR3 is made up of 12 amino acids. Here the CDR3 DNA reads TGTGCCAGCAGCTTGGTAGATAACACCATATATTTT. This encodes CASSLVDNTIYF.

This clone was seen once. The chain uses TRBV9 and TRBJ1-2; D gene ambiguous. CDR1 is SGDLS, CDR2 YYNGEE, per germline. The CDR3 is 13 amino acids. V dropped 3 bases and J dropped 7 bases, with 13 bases sitting between them. For the CDR3, the DNA is TGTGCCAGCAGCGACACCCCTTTCGCTGGCTACACCTTC. Residues: CASSDTPFAGYTF. The whole variable domain, remainder taken from reference TRBV9 and TRBJ1-2, is DSGVTQTPKHLITATGQRVTLRCSPRSGDLSVYWYQQSLDQGLQFLIQYYNGEERAKGNILERFSAQQFPDLHSELNLSSLELGDSALYFCASSDTPFAGYTFGSGTRLTVV.

The chain is built from TRBV11-3 and TRBJ2-2, with 10 bases matching TRBD1. CDR3 length: 15 amino acids. V lost 6 bases, J lost 3 bases, and 4 bases stayed unmatched. Germline loops: CDR1 SGHNT, CDR2 YENEEA. The CDR3 loop is CASRPGTGDTGELFF. The CDR3 nucleotides read TGTGCCAGCAGACCCGGGACAGGGGACACCGGGGAGCTGTTTTTT.